This T cell receptor beta chain appears in the sequencing data of a study of regulatory T cells in long-lasting Graves disease. General observations from the study: Persistent Graves' patients showed less TCR diversity than newly diagnosed patients showed. TRBV28 was favored in persistent disease, as were TRBJ1-2 and TRBJ2-5.

The germline V gene encodes CDR1 SEHNR and CDR2 FQNEAQ (reference sequence). V trimming: 5 bases; J trimming: 5 bases; junction bases outside the gene matches: 18. CDR3 length: 19 amino acids. Stated time point: newly diagnosed GD, antithyroid drugs for less than 3 months. Following extraction of RNA from PBMCs, that RNA was used to make the TCR library. This clonotype occurred many times. The antigen is undetermined. With iRepertoire HTBI primers and Arm-PCR of CDR3 regions, TCR beta libraries were built. MiXCR was run by TCRdb on the multiplex PCR reads, yielding one entry per CDR3 protein. The table has about 540,000 distinct CDR3 sequences, approximately 13% seen once. Separately, the same data were catalogued under a study of T cells in Graves' hyperthyroidism and ophthalmopathy. That paper notes: The hyperthyroidism patients had all been newly diagnosed, and their disease duration was under 2 months. Their ages ranged from 18 to 65 years.

The rearrangement links TRBV7-9 to TRBJ2-3; TRBD1 matches 11 bases. This receptor was identified in a man aged 25-40 years with Graves disease. The input for sequencing was peripheral blood mononuclear cells (PBMCs), taken at new diagnosis, from a patient treated with antithyroid drugs. The CDR3 DNA follows: TGTGCCAGCAGCGCAGGGACAGGGGGACGAGGGAGGGCCATAGATACGCAGTATTTT. Amino acid sequence: CASSAGTGGRGRAIDTQYF.